Described below is a single T cell receptor beta chain sequence and its context. The antigen remains undetermined. The germline V gene encodes CDR1 SGDLS and CDR2 YYNGEE. V lost 7 bases and J lost 0; bases outside the gene matches: 4. The CDR3 totals 15 residues. Sequencing used immunoSEQ multiplex PCR; TCRdb keeps in-frame clones, though not all of them. Among about 28,000 clones listed, approximately 82% were seen once. The data were taken from a study of a mutant IDH1 vaccine in newly diagnosed glioma. Overall study: Patients underwent eight vaccinations, which took place in weeks 1, 3, 5, 7, 11, 15, 19 and 23. Of the patients given treatment, around 60% were male and approximately 38% were female, and a mean age of roughly 40 years was recorded. Patients previously underwent radiotherapy, temozolomide, or both, and most underwent both. Vaccination was launched 4-6 weeks after radiotherapy alone, or with temozolomide cycles.

The time point is: week 23, last vaccination. What each vaccine dose contained was 300 ug of mutant IDH1 20-mer peptide, accompanied by topical imiquimod. The rearrangement uses TRBV9 and TRBJ1-6, with 7 bases that match TRBD1. This clonotype originated in a woman in her twenties or thirties with glioma. The sequences come from PBMCs, collected from a glioma patient whose treatment included an IDH1 peptide vaccine. The CDR3 reads CASSQGISYNSPLHF. The CDR3, as DNA: TGTGCCAGCTCACAGGGGATCTCCTATAATTCACCCCTCCACTTT.